Listed below are T cell receptor beta chains from one sample, sequenced in a study of graft-versus-host responses after intestinal transplantation. The assay was immunoSEQ multiplex PCR, and TCRdb's table has in-frame clones only and misses some. The repertoire holds 55,000 to 70,000 clones, with about 90% as singletons. Sequenced here: PBMCs, sampled about 120 days after intestinal transplantation. These TCRs come from a human patient who received an intestinal transplant, so some T cells may come from the graft donor. CDR3s include the opening cysteine and the closing phenylalanine or tryptophan. A D gene is named only where the DNA matches it firmly. Clone sizes are given selectively: once, few, many, or a class where the clone is expanded.

V gene	J gene	clone size	D gene	CDR3 length	CDR3 DNA	CDR3 protein
TRBV5-1	TRBJ2-5	-	TRBD1	15	TGCGCCAGCAGACTAACCGGGACAGGGTTAGAGACCCAGTACTTC	CASRLTGTGLETQYF
TRBV7-2	TRBJ1-2	once	-	15	TGTGCCAGCAGCTTAGATAAGGCGGTAGGCTATGGCTACACCTTC	CASSLDKAVGYGYTF
TRBV7-9	TRBJ1-2	-	TRBD1	13	TGTGCCAGCAGCTCCGGACAGGGGCATGGCTACACCTTC	CASSSGQGHGYTF
TRBV28	TRBJ2-1	-	TRBD2	13	TGTGCCAGCGGACTAGCGGGGGCCTGGGAGCAGTTCTTC	CASGLAGAWEQFF
TRBV7-9	TRBJ1-5	once	-	14	TGTGCCAGCAGCTTAGTCGGGGCCAAACAGCCCCAGCATTTT	CASSLVGAKQPQHF
TRBV6-1	TRBJ2-7	-	-	13	TGTGCCAGCCTCCTCCCCCGGGACCGGGAGCAGTACTTC	CASLLPRDREQYF
TRBV15	TRBJ2-2	-	-	17	TGTGCCACCAGCGGACCTTTTATGGACGAGGGCACCGGGGAGCTGTTTTTT	CATSGPFMDEGTGELFF
TRBV5-1	TRBJ2-7	-	-	12	TGCGCCAGCAGCTTTTTCGGATACGAGCAGTACTTC	CASSFFGYEQYF
TRBV7-6	TRBJ1-1	-	-	13	TGTGCCAGCAGCTTAGCGGGGACCAAGTGGGCTTTCTTT	CASSLAGTKWAFF
TRBV28	TRBJ1-5	-	-	13	TGTGCCAGCAAGTTACCGGGCAATCAGCCCCAGCATTTT	CASKLPGNQPQHF
TRBV25-1	TRBJ2-5	-	TRBD1	14	TGTGCCAGCAGTGAAGGACAGGCGGTTAAGACCCAGTACTTC	CASSEGQAVKTQYF
TRBV7-9	TRBJ2-2	-	TRBD1	14	TGTGCCCCTCTAGGGGGCCCGAACACCGGGGAGCTGTTTTTT	CAPLGGPNTGELFF
TRBV20-1	TRBJ2-1	-	-	11	TGCAGTGCTAGTACGGGAAGCGGGCAGTTCTTC	CSASTGSGQFF
TRBV11-2	TRBJ2-7	-	-	14	TGTGCCAGCAGCTTCGGCGGACGCTCCTACGAGCAGTACTTC	CASSFGGRSYEQYF
TRBV2	TRBJ2-2	once	TRBD1	15	TGTGCCAGCAGGGACAGGGCCGTGAACACCGGGGAGCTGTTTTTT	CASRDRAVNTGELFF
TRBV14	TRBJ1-2	-	TRBD1	15	TGTGCCAGCAGCCAAAGTCGGACAGGGGGCGTGGGCTACACCTTC	CASSQSRTGGVGYTF
TRBV15	TRBJ1-1	-	TRBD1	15	TGTGCCACCAGCATTCACAGGGGGCGTAACACTGAAGCTTTCTTT	CATSIHRGRNTEAFF
TRBV7-2	TRBJ1-5	-	-	13	TGTGCCAGCAGCTTAATGGATAGTCAGCCCCAGCATTTT	CASSLMDSQPQHF
TRBV4-2	TRBJ2-2	-	-	16	TGTGCCAGCAGCCAAGTTGGGGAGTCGAACACCGGGGAGCTGTTTTTT	CASSQVGESNTGELFF
TRBV2	TRBJ2-3	-	TRBD1	15	TGTGCCAGCAGGAAACAGGGGGCAGGCACAGATACGCAGTATTTT	CASRKQGAGTDTQYF
TRBV11-2	TRBJ2-3	-	-	15	TGTGCCAGCAGCTTTTACAGTATTAGCACAGATACGCAGTATTTT	CASSFYSISTDTQYF
TRBV2	TRBJ1-1	-	-	15	TGTGCCAGCAGTATTACAGGGAGTTTGAACACTGAAGCTTTCTTT	CASSITGSLNTEAFF
TRBV7-3	TRBJ2-2	-	-	16	TGTGCCAGCAGCCCCACGGCAGGGCTGGTCACCGGGGAGCTGTTTTTT	CASSPTAGLVTGELFF
TRBV6-5	TRBJ2-3	-	-	13	TGTGCCAGCGGGGGAGGCCGCACAGATACGCAGTATTTT	CASGGGRTDTQYF
TRBV29-1	TRBJ2-7	-	-	14	TGCAGCGTTGGACATGGGGGCGGAGCCTACGAGCAGTACTTC	CSVGHGGGAYEQYF
TRBV28	TRBJ2-1	-	-	15	TGTGCCAGCAGTTTTGCCTCCGACTACTTCAATGAGCAGTTCTTC	CASSFASDYFNEQFF
TRBV27	TRBJ2-7	-	-	13	TGTGCCAGCAGTTCGGTGGGACCCTACGAGCAGTACTTC	CASSSVGPYEQYF
TRBV4-1	TRBJ1-4	-	-	15	TGCGCCAGCAGCCCGTTTATAGGGACATTTGAAAAACTGTTTTTT	CASSPFIGTFEKLFF
TRBV29-1	TRBJ1-1	-	TRBD1	14	TGCAGCGTTCAGAGGGGGCGCCGGGACACTGAAGCTTTCTTT	CSVQRGRRDTEAFF
TRBV29-1	TRBJ2-5	-	-	16	TGCAGCGTTGCCGTGACGACAGGACGGGCATTCGGGACCCAGTACTTC	CSVAVTTGRAFGTQYF
TRBV6-5	TRBJ2-7	-	-	16	TGTGCCAGCAGTTACGGGGCCTTGGGCCCCACCTACGAGCAGTACTTC	CASSYGALGPTYEQYF
TRBV7-2	TRBJ2-3	-	TRBD2	17	TGTGCCAGCAGCGCGGCGACTAGCGGGCGAAGCACAGATACGCAGTATTTT	CASSAATSGRSTDTQYF
TRBV10-2	TRBJ2-1	-	-	13	TGCGCCAGCAGTAGCGGAGACTACAATGAGCAGTTCTTC	CASSSGDYNEQFF